The 16 T cell receptor beta chains in this list originate from one sample, sequenced in a study of T cell changes during pregnancy in multiple sclerosis. Profiled with immunoSEQ multiplex PCR; TCRdb holds only in-frame clones, not every one. The data show about 35,000 clones, around nine tenths seen once. The source material was peripheral blood, sampled in the third trimester of pregnancy. The source of these receptors is a female donor in good health, enrolled as a control in a pregnancy study.

The gene calls are TRBV9 and TRBJ2-5; 9 bases map to TRBD1. CDR3 size: 15 residues. V shed 3 bases and J 5 bases; nucleotides not matched to a gene: 8. Looked up from germline, CDR1 is SGDLS and CDR2 is YYNGEE. CDR3 coding DNA: TGTGCCAGCAGCGACCGGACAGGGGCCGAGGAGACCCAGTACTTC. It codes for CASSDRTGAEETQYF. Supplemented by reference TRBV9 and TRBJ2-5, the full variable domain reads DSGVTQTPKHLITATGQRVTLRCSPRSGDLSVYWYQQSLDQGLQFLIQYYNGEERAKGNILERFSAQQFPDLHSELNLSSLELGDSALYFCASSDRTGAEETQYFGPGTRLLVL.

The genes are TRBV19 and TRBJ2-7; 10 positions match TRBD1. J was trimmed by 3 bases and V by 1 base; bases with no gene match: 6. This CDR3 is built from 16 residues. Germline V lookup: CDR1 LNHDA, CDR2 SQIVND (reference sequence). The CDR3 sequence: CASSIGSGTGVYEQYF. In DNA form, the CDR3 reads TGTGCCAGTAGTATAGGCTCCGGGACAGGGGTCTACGAGCAGTACTTC.

V usage is TRBV27 and J usage is TRBJ2-5, with TRBD1 identical over 8 bases. Trimming took 7 bases from V and 1 from J; bases not matched to a gene: 5. CDR3 length: 14 residues. CDR1 is MNHEY, CDR2 SMNVEV, per germline (reference sequence). CDR3 in DNA: TGTGCCAGCAACTCGGGACAGGCCCAAGAGACCCAGTACTTC. Amino acid sequence: CASNSGQAQETQYF.

J is TRBJ2-5 and V is TRBV27, with TRBD2 matching 8 bases. The CDR3 runs 17 residues. The germline V gene has CDR1 MNHEY and CDR2 SMNVEV (reference sequence). V lost 3 bases and J lost 0; bases outside the gene matches: 9. The CDR3 bases are TGTGCCAGCAGTTTGATTAGGACTAGCAGGGACCAAGAGACCCAGTACTTC. It codes for CASSLIRTSRDQETQYF.

The CDR3 DNA reads as TGTGCCAGCAGTGACTCCCAGGGATCAGATGAGCAGTTCTTC. Its translation is CASSDSQGSDEQFF. The rearrangement joins TRBV6-4 to TRBJ2-1; the D gene is possibly TRBD1 (5 bases). V was pared by 0 bases and J by 8 bases, with 11 bases between. The CDR3 consists of 14 residues. CDR1 is MRHNA and CDR2 is SNTAGT in the germline V gene.

This chain links TRBV30 with TRBJ2-5; TRBD2 agrees at 10 bases. The CDR3 consists of 14 residues. The germline V gene has CDR1 GTSNPN and CDR2 SVGIG (reference sequence). The ends lost 2 bases at V and 5 bases at J; junction bases unmatched: 5. The CDR3 DNA sequence: TGTGCCTGGAGTCTGCTAGCGGGAGAGGAGACCCAGTACTTC. It encodes CAWSLLAGEETQYF.

The J gene is TRBJ1-3, the V gene TRBV25-1, with unresolved D. Germline CDR1 is MGHDK and CDR2 is SYGVNS. V lost 6 bases to trimming and J lost 0 bases, with 12 bases between them. There are 15 residues in the CDR3. The CDR3 DNA reads TGTGCCAGCAGCTTTAGCGTATCCTCTGGAAACACCATATATTTT. Translating it yields CASSFSVSSGNTIYF.

The chain has TRBV6-1 and TRBJ1-5; D unresolved. CDR3 length: 14 residues. V was pared by 8 bases and J by 7 bases, with 18 bases between. Per the germline V gene, CDR1 is MNHNS and CDR2 is SASEGT. The CDR3 loop is CASEGGVLGQPQHF. CDR3 coding DNA: TGTGCCAGCGAGGGAGGCGTGTTGGGGCAGCCCCAGCATTTT.

The chain links TRBV5-1 to TRBJ1-1, with a weak D call TRBD1 (5 bases). Per the germline V gene, CDR1 is SGHRS and CDR2 is YFSETQ. CDR3 length: 15 amino acids. Trimming left V 4 bases short and J 1 base short, with 14 bases between. In DNA, the CDR3 is TGCGCCAGCAGCCCCGGCCGGGGGGGGAACACTGAAGCTTTCTTT. Its protein product is CASSPGRGGNTEAFF.

The chain links TRBV7-2 to TRBJ1-1; D perhaps matches TRBD1 (5 bases). The length of the CDR3 is 12 residues. V was trimmed by 4 bases and J by 6 bases, leaving 9 bases between them. Germline V CDR1 and CDR2: SGHTA, FQGNSA. CDR3 coding DNA: TGTGCCAGCAGCTCCGGACACCCTGAAGCTTTCTTT. It is translated as CASSSGHPEAFF.

The chain combines TRBV30 with TRBJ2-2, with D perhaps matching TRBD2 (6 bases). The germline CDR1 and CDR2 sequences are GTSNPN and SVGIG (reference sequence). The CDR3 has 16 amino acids. The ends were cut back, 2 bases at V and 0 bases at J, with 13 bases in the middle. CDR3 residues: CAWSTRRGPNTGELFF. CDR3 in DNA: TGTGCCTGGAGTACCCGGAGGGGACCGAACACCGGGGAGCTGTTTTTT.

The chain carries TRBV7-8 and TRBJ1-2, with 9 positions matching TRBD1. CDR1 is SGHVS, CDR2 FQNEAQ, per germline. The CDR3 runs 14 residues. The V gene end was trimmed by 5 bases and the J gene end by 6 bases; junction bases not matched to a gene: 7. The CDR3 nucleotides are TGTGCCAGCAGCCGTGGACAGGGGATGCATGGCTACACCTTC. It codes for CASSRGQGMHGYTF.

This chain uses TRBV9 with TRBJ1-4; a weak D match, TRBD1 (6 bases). The CDR3 has 13 amino acids. CDR1 is SGDLS and CDR2 is YYNGEE in the germline V gene. Between the trimmed V and J ends, which lost 0 bases and 7 bases, there was a span of 7 bases. The CDR3 nucleotides are TGTGCCAGCAGCGTAGGCAGGGGTGAAAAACTGTTTTTT. Translated: CASSVGRGEKLFF.

J is TRBJ1-6 and V is TRBV28; 7 bases agree with TRBD1. V shed 6 bases and J 7 bases; nucleotides not matched to a gene: 6. CDR1 is MDHEN and CDR2 is SYDVKM in the germline V gene. This CDR3 has 14 amino acids. Here the CDR3 reads CASSYMTGNSPLHF. CDR3 nucleotides: TGTGCCAGCAGCTACATGACAGGGAATTCACCCCTCCACTTT.

The rearrangement joins TRBV30 to TRBJ1-5; 12 positions agree with TRBD1. Germline CDR1 is GTSNPN and CDR2 is SVGIG (reference sequence). The V segment lost 0 bases and the J segment 2 bases; nucleotides outside the gene matches: 11. This CDR3 is 19 amino acids long. CDR3 loop: CAWSVKGTGGVGGNQPQHF. CDR3 nucleotides: TGTGCCTGGAGTGTCAAGGGGACAGGGGGCGTGGGGGGCAATCAGCCCCAGCATTTT.

The chain recombines TRBV7-6 with TRBJ1-1; 8 positions agree with TRBD1. Losses at the gene ends were 5 bases for V and 7 bases for J; bases not matched to a gene: 15. Germline V gene sequence: CDR1 SGHVS, CDR2 FNYEAQ. There are 16 residues in the CDR3. In DNA, the CDR3 is TGTGCCAGCAGCCCCGGACAGGGCCCCCCCCAAAGTGAAGCTTTCTTT. Protein sequence: CASSPGQGPPQSEAFF.